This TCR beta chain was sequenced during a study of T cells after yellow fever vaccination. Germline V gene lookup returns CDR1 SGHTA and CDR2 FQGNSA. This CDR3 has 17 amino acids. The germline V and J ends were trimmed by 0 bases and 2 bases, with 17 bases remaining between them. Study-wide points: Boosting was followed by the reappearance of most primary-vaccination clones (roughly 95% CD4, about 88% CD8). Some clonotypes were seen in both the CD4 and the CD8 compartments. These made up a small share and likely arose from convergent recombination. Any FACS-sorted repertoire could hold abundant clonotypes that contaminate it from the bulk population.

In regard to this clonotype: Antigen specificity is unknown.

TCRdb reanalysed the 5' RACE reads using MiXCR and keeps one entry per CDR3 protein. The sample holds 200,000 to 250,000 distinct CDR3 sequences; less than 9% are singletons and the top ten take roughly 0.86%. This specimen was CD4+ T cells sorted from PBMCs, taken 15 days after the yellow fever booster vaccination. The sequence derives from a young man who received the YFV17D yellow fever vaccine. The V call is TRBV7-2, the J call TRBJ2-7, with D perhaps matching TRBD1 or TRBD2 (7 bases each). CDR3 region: CASSLARGRGQPYEQYF. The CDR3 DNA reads TGTGCCAGCAGCTTAGCGCGAGGGAGGGGGCAACCCTACGAGCAGTACTTC.